This is a list of T cell receptor beta chains from one sample in a study of T-cell memory formation after mild COVID-19. TCRdb reanalysed the 5' RACE reads using MiXCR and keeps one entry per CDR3 protein. The table includes around 300,000 distinct CDR3 sequences, 8.2% detected once. Material: PBMCs or a T cell subset sorted from them (not recorded which). These receptor sequences come from a man aged 18 to 30 who had mild COVID-19 (a few samples of this study predate the infection). Cell type and time point are not known. The CDR3 runs from the conserved cysteine through the conserved F or W. The D gene is left open where the match is weak. A clone size is listed for some rows: how often the clone was seen (once, few, many), or a class if it is expanded.

V gene: TRBV20-1
J gene: TRBJ1-5
D gene: TRBD1
clone size: few
CDR3 length: 13
CDR3 protein: CSADRGANQPQHF
CDR3 DNA: TGCAGTGCTGACAGGGGGGCCAATCAGCCCCAGCATTTT

V gene: TRBV7-2
J gene: TRBJ2-3
D gene: NA
clone size: many
CDR3 length: 14
CDR3 protein: CASSTYLSTDTQYF
CDR3 DNA: TGTGCCAGCAGCACATACTTAAGCACAGATACGCAGTATTTT

V gene: TRBV4-3
J gene: TRBJ1-2
D gene: NA
clone size: few
CDR3 length: 13
CDR3 protein: CASSQNGGYGYTF
CDR3 DNA: TGCGCCAGCAGCCAGAACGGCGGCTATGGCTACACCTTC

V gene: TRBV7-3
J gene: TRBJ1-1
D gene: NA
clone size: few
CDR3 length: 13
CDR3 protein: CASSLTAGTEAFF
CDR3 DNA: TGTGCCAGCAGCTTAACGGCGGGCACTGAAGCTTTCTTT

V gene: TRBV11-2
J gene: TRBJ2-2
D gene: TRBD2
clone size: many
CDR3 length: 16
CDR3 protein: CASSLLAGAFTGELFF
CDR3 DNA: TGTGCCAGCAGCTTACTAGCGGGGGCGTTCACCGGGGAGCTGTTTTTT

V gene: TRBV29-1
J gene: TRBJ2-1
D gene: NA
clone size: NA
CDR3 length: 12
CDR3 protein: CSVDAGYNEQFF
CDR3 DNA: TGCAGCGTTGATGCGGGATACAATGAGCAGTTCTTC

V gene: TRBV10-3
J gene: TRBJ2-7
D gene: NA
clone size: many
CDR3 length: 13
CDR3 protein: CAIGTGSSYEQYF
CDR3 DNA: TGTGCCATCGGAACGGGGAGCTCCTACGAGCAGTACTTC

V gene: TRBV7-9
J gene: TRBJ1-4
D gene: NA
clone size: NA
CDR3 length: 15
CDR3 protein: CASSGGRVGNEKLFF
CDR3 DNA: TGTGCCAGCAGCGGAGGACGCGTGGGGAATGAAAAACTGTTTTTT

V gene: TRBV27
J gene: TRBJ2-7
D gene: TRBD1
clone size: NA
CDR3 length: 15
CDR3 protein: CASSSWDSNPYEQYF
CDR3 DNA: TGTGCCAGCAGTTCCTGGGACAGTAACCCCTACGAGCAGTACTTC

V gene: TRBV12-3/TRBV12-4
J gene: TRBJ1-2
D gene: NA
clone size: few
CDR3 length: 14
CDR3 protein: CASSFNQGGYGYTF
CDR3 DNA: TGTGCCAGCAGTTTTAATCAGGGCGGCTATGGCTACACCTTC

V gene: TRBV7-2
J gene: TRBJ2-3
D gene: NA
clone size: few
CDR3 length: 13
CDR3 protein: CASSPSITDTQYF
CDR3 DNA: TGTGCCAGCAGCCCATCTATCACAGATACGCAGTATTTT

V gene: TRBV4-1
J gene: TRBJ2-1
D gene: TRBD1
clone size: NA
CDR3 length: 17
CDR3 protein: CASSPGTGLGWGNEQFF
CDR3 DNA: TGCGCCAGCAGCCCAGGGACAGGGCTCGGGTGGGGCAATGAGCAGTTCTTC

V gene: TRBV7-6
J gene: TRBJ1-5
D gene: NA
clone size: NA
CDR3 length: 13
CDR3 protein: CASSLEVTGPQHF
CDR3 DNA: TGTGCCAGCAGCTTAGAGGTAACAGGACCCCAGCATTTT

V gene: TRBV5-1
J gene: TRBJ2-2
D gene: NA
clone size: many
CDR3 length: 13
CDR3 protein: CASRLLELGELFF
CDR3 DNA: TGCGCCAGCAGACTCCTAGAACTCGGGGAGCTGTTTTTT

V gene: TRBV20-1
J gene: TRBJ2-1
D gene: NA
clone size: few
CDR3 length: 11
CDR3 protein: CSARGYNEQFF
CDR3 DNA: TGCAGTGCTCGCGGTTACAATGAGCAGTTCTTC

V gene: TRBV6-5
J gene: TRBJ2-1
D gene: TRBD2
clone size: NA
CDR3 length: 15
CDR3 protein: CASSPSGGTSWEQFF
CDR3 DNA: TGTGCCAGCAGTCCCAGCGGGGGGACCTCTTGGGAGCAGTTCTTC

V gene: TRBV6-6
J gene: TRBJ1-6
D gene: TRBD1
clone size: few
CDR3 length: 15
CDR3 protein: CASRPPTGTHSPLHF
CDR3 DNA: TGTGCCAGCAGACCCCCGACAGGGACACATTCACCCCTCCACTTT

V gene: TRBV7-9
J gene: TRBJ1-2
D gene: NA
clone size: NA
CDR3 length: 13
CDR3 protein: CASSSGFLDGYTF
CDR3 DNA: TGTGCCAGCAGCTCGGGGTTTTTGGATGGCTACACCTTC

V gene: TRBV18
J gene: TRBJ2-5
D gene: NA
clone size: few
CDR3 length: 15
CDR3 protein: CASSSRGQPQETQYF
CDR3 DNA: TGTGCCAGCTCATCCCGTGGACAGCCCCAAGAGACCCAGTACTTC

V gene: TRBV5-1
J gene: TRBJ2-5
D gene: NA
clone size: few
CDR3 length: 15
CDR3 protein: CASSLDGGGQETQYF
CDR3 DNA: TGCGCCAGCAGCTTGGACGGGGGCGGACAAGAGACCCAGTACTTC

V gene: TRBV12-3/TRBV12-4
J gene: TRBJ1-1
D gene: TRBD1
clone size: NA
CDR3 length: 13
CDR3 protein: CASSLWGQTEAFF
CDR3 DNA: TGTGCCAGCAGTTTATGGGGACAGACTGAAGCTTTCTTT

V gene: TRBV12-3/TRBV12-4
J gene: TRBJ1-1
D gene: TRBD1
clone size: few
CDR3 length: 14
CDR3 protein: CASSRTTGGGGAFF
CDR3 DNA: TGTGCCAGCAGCAGAACCACAGGGGGAGGAGGAGCTTTCTTT

V gene: TRBV20-1
J gene: TRBJ1-5
D gene: NA
clone size: few
CDR3 length: 14
CDR3 protein: CSASWGYGNQPQHF
CDR3 DNA: TGCAGTGCTAGTTGGGGGTACGGCAATCAGCCCCAGCATTTT

V gene: TRBV11-2
J gene: TRBJ2-7
D gene: NA
clone size: NA
CDR3 length: 14
CDR3 protein: CASSLRQGSYEQYF
CDR3 DNA: TGTGCCAGCAGCTTACGCCAGGGCTCCTACGAGCAGTACTTC